This T cell receptor beta chain derives from a study of cytomegalovirus exposure and HLA in healthy donors. Study information: The 95 to 150 validation repertoires, a later analysis reported, used the same platform as the 600 to 700 first-cohort repertoires. Notes on the study in general: Reports described diagnosis of cytomegalovirus status by the classifier as highly specific and sensitive.

Comment on this clone: As yet, its antigen is unknown.

The V gene's germline CDR1 is MNHEY and CDR2 SMNVEV (reference sequence). The CDR3 is 14 amino acids. The trim removed 6 bases at V and 2 bases at J, leaving 4 bases unmatched. Profiling relied on immunoSEQ multiplex PCR, and the TCRdb table lists in-frame clones only, not all of them. The sample has about 130,000 clones, roughly 87% seen once. The TCR originated in a young woman in good health and CMV-seronegative. The sequencing input was PBMCs. The chain has TRBV27 and TRBJ2-5; 9 nucleotides agree with TRBD1. This chain's CDR3 is CASRQGAWQETQYF. For the CDR3, the DNA is TGTGCCAGCAGACAGGGGGCATGGCAAGAGACCCAGTACTTC.